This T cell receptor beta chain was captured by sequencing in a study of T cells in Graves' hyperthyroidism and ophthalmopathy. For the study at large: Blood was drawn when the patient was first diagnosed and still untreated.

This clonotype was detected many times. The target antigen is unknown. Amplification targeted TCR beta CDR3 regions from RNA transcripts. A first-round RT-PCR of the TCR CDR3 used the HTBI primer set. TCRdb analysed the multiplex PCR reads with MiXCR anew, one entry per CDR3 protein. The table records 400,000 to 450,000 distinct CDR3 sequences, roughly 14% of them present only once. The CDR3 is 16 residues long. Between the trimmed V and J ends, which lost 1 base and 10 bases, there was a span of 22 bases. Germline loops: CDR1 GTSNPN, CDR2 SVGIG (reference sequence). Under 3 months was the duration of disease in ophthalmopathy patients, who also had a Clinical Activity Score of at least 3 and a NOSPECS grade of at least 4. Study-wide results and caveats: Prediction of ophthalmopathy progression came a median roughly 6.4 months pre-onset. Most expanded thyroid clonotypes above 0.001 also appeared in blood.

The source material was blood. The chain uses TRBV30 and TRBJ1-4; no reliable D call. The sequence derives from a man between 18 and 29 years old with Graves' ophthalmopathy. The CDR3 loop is CAWSAPLRPGIGKLFF. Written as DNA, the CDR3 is TGTGCCTGGAGTGCCCCCCTTCGACCGGGTATAGGAAAACTGTTTTTT.